Listed below are T cell receptor beta chains from one sample, sequenced in a study of PD-L1 blockade in urothelial cancer. Using immunoSEQ multiplex PCR, the repertoire was profiled, and TCRdb retains in-frame clones only, with some absent. The table lists 90,000 to 100,000 clones, nearly 90% of them singletons. Specimen: PBMCs, collected around atezolizumab (anti-PD-L1) treatment. The source of these receptors is a man aged 55 to 70 with urothelial cancer. Each CDR3 is given without its conserved first and last residue. The order of the fields is D gene, J gene, V gene, CDR3 protein. The D gene is left open where the match is weak.

d_gene: NA
j_gene: TRBJ1-6
v_gene: TRBV2
CDR3aa: ASSELMSSIATLH

d_gene: NA
j_gene: TRBJ1-1
v_gene: TRBV18
CDR3aa: ASSSRGQLMNTEAF

d_gene: NA
j_gene: TRBJ2-1
v_gene: TRBV25-1
CDR3aa: ASSENFGSQF

d_gene: TRBD1
j_gene: TRBJ1-2
v_gene: TRBV6-6
CDR3aa: ASRRGQGYGYT

d_gene: TRBD2
j_gene: TRBJ2-5
v_gene: TRBV6-6
CDR3aa: ASSQLGSGGLETQY

d_gene: NA
j_gene: TRBJ1-5
v_gene: TRBV5-1
CDR3aa: ASSLSGSDQPQH

d_gene: NA
j_gene: TRBJ2-1
v_gene: TRBV5-1
CDR3aa: ASSLGGGRRPYNEQF

d_gene: NA
j_gene: TRBJ2-2
v_gene: TRBV15
CDR3aa: ATAGAYNTGELF

d_gene: TRBD1
j_gene: TRBJ1-6
v_gene: TRBV6-6
CDR3aa: ASSIGQGYNSPLH

d_gene: NA
j_gene: TRBJ1-2
v_gene: TRBV6-6
CDR3aa: ASSATGPYGYT

d_gene: NA
j_gene: TRBJ2-7
v_gene: TRBV7-2
CDR3aa: ASSLIGGGHEQY

d_gene: TRBD2
j_gene: TRBJ2-3
v_gene: TRBV18
CDR3aa: ASSPRSGGATDTQY

d_gene: NA
j_gene: TRBJ1-3
v_gene: TRBV30
CDR3aa: AHDRSGNTIY

d_gene: NA
j_gene: TRBJ1-4
v_gene: TRBV6-1
CDR3aa: ASVGGGINEKLF

d_gene: TRBD1
j_gene: TRBJ2-7
v_gene: TRBV7-9
CDR3aa: ASSLEDRGYEQY

d_gene: TRBD2
j_gene: TRBJ2-2
v_gene: TRBV9
CDR3aa: ASSALASGGAAGELF

d_gene: NA
j_gene: TRBJ2-7
v_gene: TRBV11-2
CDR3aa: ASSSLAGKVYEQY

d_gene: TRBD1
j_gene: TRBJ2-1
v_gene: TRBV6-6
CDR3aa: ASISQGDQEQF

d_gene: TRBD2
j_gene: TRBJ2-4
v_gene: TRBV10-3
CDR3aa: AISGEGRDIQY

d_gene: NA
j_gene: TRBJ2-2
v_gene: TRBV9
CDR3aa: ASSANTGLVWGELF

d_gene: TRBD1
j_gene: TRBJ2-3
v_gene: TRBV9
CDR3aa: ASSAEGDRRTDTQY

d_gene: NA
j_gene: TRBJ1-1
v_gene: TRBV30
CDR3aa: ACYRGQRNTEAF

d_gene: NA
j_gene: TRBJ1-3
v_gene: TRBV11-2
CDR3aa: ASSSTRGGSGNTIY

d_gene: TRBD2
j_gene: TRBJ2-1
v_gene: TRBV11-2
CDR3aa: ASRQNSSGRAGEQF

d_gene: NA
j_gene: TRBJ1-1
v_gene: TRBV5-1
CDR3aa: ASRLTPVAGTEAF

d_gene: NA
j_gene: TRBJ2-2
v_gene: TRBV28
CDR3aa: ASGGLAGELF